A selection of T cell receptor beta chains follows, all from one sample in a study of T cell responses to AZD1222 COVID-19 vaccine. TCRdb's table, derived via immunoSEQ multiplex PCR, lists solely in-frame clones and lacks some. The sample shows some 130,000 clones, approximately 90% of them seen only once. The material sequenced was peripheral blood, taken on day 0 of AZD1222 vaccination. The receptors derive from an adult in good health. Each CDR3 is given with its conserved first and last residue. Each record gives: CDR3 protein, CDR3 DNA, D gene, clone size, J gene, V gene. The D gene is left open where the match is weak. Size tells how often a clone was seen (once, few, many) or the class of an expanded clone, and some rows leave it out.

CASSPRGLEQYF,TGTGCCAGCAGTCCCAGGGGTCTCGAGCAGTACTTC,NA,few,TRBJ2-7,TRBV6-5
CASSRTGRNQPQHF,TGCGCCAGCAGCCGGACAGGGAGAAATCAGCCCCAGCATTTT,TRBD1,many,TRBJ1-5,TRBV5-1
CASYKAGGDRYGYTF,TGTGCCAGCTACAAAGCGGGGGGGGATCGGTATGGCTACACCTTC,NA,NA,TRBJ1-2,TRBV2
CASSQEQGAALYEQYF,TGTGCCAGCAGCCAAGAACAGGGGGCTGCCCTCTACGAGCAGTACTTC,TRBD1,NA,TRBJ2-7,TRBV5-4
CASSLVRGQNYGYTF,TGTGCCAGCAGCTTAGTCAGGGGGCAGAACTATGGCTACACCTTC,TRBD1,NA,TRBJ1-2,TRBV7-2
CAWSQGQAWNQPQHF,TGTGCCTGGAGCCAAGGACAGGCTTGGAATCAGCCCCAGCATTTT,TRBD1,NA,TRBJ1-5,TRBV30
CASRPGRVGNTGELFF,TGCGCCAGCAGACCGGGGAGGGTCGGGAACACCGGGGAGCTGTTTTTT,TRBD2,NA,TRBJ2-2,TRBV5-1
CASIGGAGNQPQHF,TGTGCCAGCATAGGGGGGGCCGGCAATCAGCCCCAGCATTTT,NA,NA,TRBJ1-5,TRBV2
CASSLARYEQYF,TGTGCCAGCAGCTTAGCGAGGTACGAGCAGTACTTC,NA,NA,TRBJ2-7,TRBV7-9
CASSDRGAYEQYF,TGTGCCAGCAGTGACAGGGGGGCCTACGAGCAGTACTTC,NA,NA,TRBJ2-7,TRBV6-1
CASTRSSGANVLTF,TGTGCCAGTACGCGGAGCTCTGGGGCCAACGTCCTGACTTTC,NA,NA,TRBJ2-6,TRBV19
CASSLVRGNSPLHF,TGTGCCAGCAGCTTAGTCCGGGGTAATTCACCCCTCCACTTT,NA,NA,TRBJ1-6,TRBV7-8
CASKPGLAATYEQYF,TGTGCCAGCAAACCGGGACTAGCAGCTACCTACGAGCAGTACTTC,TRBD2,once,TRBJ2-7,TRBV6-5
CASSQIRDRIEAFF,TGCGCCAGCAGCCAGATACGGGACAGAATTGAAGCTTTCTTT,TRBD1,NA,TRBJ1-1,TRBV4-1
CSVEAPAGAREKLFF,TGCAGCGTTGAAGCGCCGGCAGGGGCTCGTGAAAAACTGTTTTTT,NA,NA,TRBJ1-4,TRBV29-1
CASSQGAVSYEQYF,TGTGCCAGCAGCCAAGGCGCAGTAAGCTACGAGCAGTACTTC,NA,NA,TRBJ2-7,TRBV14
CASSLEGWGVGNYGYTF,TGCGCCAGCAGCTTGGAAGGTTGGGGAGTTGGTAACTATGGCTACACCTTC,NA,NA,TRBJ1-2,TRBV5-1
CASSPGGNAEAFF,TGCGCCAGCAGCCCAGGGGGTAACGCTGAAGCTTTCTTT,TRBD1,NA,TRBJ1-1,TRBV5-1
CASSLDGLGSGNTIYF,TGCGCCAGCAGCTTGGACGGGTTGGGCTCTGGAAACACCATATATTTT,NA,NA,TRBJ1-3,TRBV5-1
CASSPGLAAYEQYF,TGTGCCAGCAGTCCGGGACTAGCGGCCTACGAGCAGTACTTC,TRBD2,NA,TRBJ2-7,TRBV6-5
CASSFLRGNQPQHF,TGTGCCAGCAGCTTCCTGCGGGGCAATCAGCCCCAGCATTTT,NA,NA,TRBJ1-5,TRBV5-8
CASSQRFGGEAFF,TGCGCCAGCAGCCAACGATTTGGGGGTGAAGCTTTCTTT,NA,NA,TRBJ1-1,TRBV4-1
CASSLGVNTDTQYF,TGTGCCAGCAGCTTAGGCGTGAACACAGATACGCAGTATTTT,NA,NA,TRBJ2-3,TRBV7-3
CASSSNRVGTEAFF,TGTGCCAGCAGCTCCAACAGGGTGGGCACTGAAGCTTTCTTT,NA,NA,TRBJ1-1,TRBV7-9
CASSVQGPNTGELFF,TGTGCCAGTAGTGTTCAGGGACCGAACACCGGGGAGCTGTTTTTT,NA,NA,TRBJ2-2,TRBV19
CASRADRGRPQPQHF,TGTGCCAGCAGGGCGGACAGGGGGCGACCTCAGCCCCAGCATTTT,TRBD1,NA,TRBJ1-5,TRBV2